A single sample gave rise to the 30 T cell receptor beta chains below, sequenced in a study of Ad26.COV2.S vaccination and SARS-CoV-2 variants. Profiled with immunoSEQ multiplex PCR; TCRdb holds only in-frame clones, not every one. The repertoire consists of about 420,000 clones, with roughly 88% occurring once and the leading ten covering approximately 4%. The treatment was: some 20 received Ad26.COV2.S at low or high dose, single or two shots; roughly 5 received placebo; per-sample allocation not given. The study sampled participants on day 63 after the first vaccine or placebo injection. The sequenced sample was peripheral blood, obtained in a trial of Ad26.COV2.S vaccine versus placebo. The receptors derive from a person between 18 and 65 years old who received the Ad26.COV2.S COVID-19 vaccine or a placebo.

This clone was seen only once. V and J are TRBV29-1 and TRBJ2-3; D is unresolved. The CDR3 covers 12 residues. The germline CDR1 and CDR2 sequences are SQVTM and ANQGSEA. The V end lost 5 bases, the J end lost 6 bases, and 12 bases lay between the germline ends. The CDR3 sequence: CSVQPVSDTQYF. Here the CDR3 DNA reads TGCAGCGTTCAGCCGGTGAGTGATACGCAGTATTTT.

The CDR3 protein is CASSLDTLGEKLFF. CDR3 nucleotide sequence: TGCGCCAGCAGCTTGGATACACTGGGGGAAAAACTGTTTTTT. The chain has TRBV5-1 and TRBJ1-4; D remains unclear. Germline CDR1 is SGHRS and CDR2 is YFSETQ. The CDR3 covers 14 residues. V gave up 0 bases and J gave up 8 bases, with 11 bases separating them. The entire variable domain, with the rest obtained from reference TRBV5-1 and TRBJ1-4, is as follows: KAGVTQTPRYLIKTRGQQVTLSCSPISGHRSVSWYQQTPGQGLQFLFEYFSETQRNKGNFPGRFSGRQFSNSRSEMNVSTLELGDSALYLCASSLDTLGEKLFFGSGTQLSVL.

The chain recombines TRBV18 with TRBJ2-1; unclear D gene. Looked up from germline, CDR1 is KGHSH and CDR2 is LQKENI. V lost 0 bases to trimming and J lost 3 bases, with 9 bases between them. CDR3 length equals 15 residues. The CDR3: CASSPPVAGYNEQFF. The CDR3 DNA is TGTGCCAGCTCACCACCGGTCGCAGGCTACAATGAGCAGTTCTTC.

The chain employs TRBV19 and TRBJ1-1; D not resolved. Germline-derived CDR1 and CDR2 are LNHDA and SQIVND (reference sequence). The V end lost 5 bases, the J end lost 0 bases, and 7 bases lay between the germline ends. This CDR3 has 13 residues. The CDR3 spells CASSATMNTEAFF. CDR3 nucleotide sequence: TGTGCCAGTAGTGCCACCATGAACACTGAAGCTTTCTTT.

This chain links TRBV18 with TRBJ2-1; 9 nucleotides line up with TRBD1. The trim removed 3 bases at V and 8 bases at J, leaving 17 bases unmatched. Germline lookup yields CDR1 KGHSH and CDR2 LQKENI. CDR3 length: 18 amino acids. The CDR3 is CASSPPTSTGGDVDEQFF. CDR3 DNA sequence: TGTGCCAGCTCACCTCCAACTTCGACAGGGGGGGATGTGGATGAGCAGTTCTTC.

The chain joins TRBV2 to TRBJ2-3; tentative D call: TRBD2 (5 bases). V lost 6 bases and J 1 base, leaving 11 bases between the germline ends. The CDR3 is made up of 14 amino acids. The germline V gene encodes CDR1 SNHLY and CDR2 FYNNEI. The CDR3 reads CASRRVFGTDTQYF. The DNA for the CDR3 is TGTGCCAGCAGGAGGGTTTTCGGCACAGATACGCAGTATTTT. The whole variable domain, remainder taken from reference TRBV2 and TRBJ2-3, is EPEVTQTPSHQVTQMGQEVILRCVPISNHLYFYWYRQILGQKVEFLVSFYNNEISEKSEIFDDQFSVERPDGSNFTLKIRSTKLEDSAMYFCASRRVFGTDTQYFGPGTRLTVL.

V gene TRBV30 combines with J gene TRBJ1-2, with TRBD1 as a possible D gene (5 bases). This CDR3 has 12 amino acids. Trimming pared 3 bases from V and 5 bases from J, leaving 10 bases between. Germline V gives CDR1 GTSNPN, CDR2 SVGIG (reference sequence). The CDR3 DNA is TGTGCCTGGAGGAATGAGGGGTATGGCTACACCTTC. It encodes CAWRNEGYGYTF. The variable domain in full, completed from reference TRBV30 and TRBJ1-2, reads SQTIHQWPATLVQPVGSPLSLECTVEGTSNPNLYWYRQAAGRGLQLLFYSVGIGQISSEVPQNLSASRPQDRQFILSSKKLLLSDSGFYLCAWRNEGYGYTFGSGTRLTVV.

The DNA of the CDR3 is TGTGCCAGCAGTCCGACAGGCCCCGGAAACACCATATATTTT. This sequence encodes CASSPTGPGNTIYF. The V call is TRBV28, the J call TRBJ1-3, with a possible D match to TRBD1 (6 bases). CDR1 is MDHEN, CDR2 SYDVKM, per germline. CDR3 length: 14 amino acids. Trimming pared 5 bases from V and 4 bases from J, leaving 12 bases between.

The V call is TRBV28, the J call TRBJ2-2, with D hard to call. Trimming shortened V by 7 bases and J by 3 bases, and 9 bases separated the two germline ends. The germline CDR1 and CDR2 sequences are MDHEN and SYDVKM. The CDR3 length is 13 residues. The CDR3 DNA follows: TGTGCCAGCATAAGACTGGACACCGGGGAGCTGTTTTTT. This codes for CASIRLDTGELFF.

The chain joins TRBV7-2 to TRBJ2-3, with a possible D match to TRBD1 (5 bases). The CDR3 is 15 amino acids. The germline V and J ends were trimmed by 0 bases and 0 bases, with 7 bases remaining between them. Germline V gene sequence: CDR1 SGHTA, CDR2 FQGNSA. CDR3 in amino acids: CASSLAGVSTDTQYF. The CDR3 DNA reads TGTGCCAGCAGCTTAGCAGGGGTCAGCACAGATACGCAGTATTTT.

The CDR3: CASSPLAGGADTQYF. CDR3 in DNA: TGTGCCAGTAGTCCCCTTGCGGGGGGGGCAGATACGCAGTATTTT. The chain employs TRBV19 and TRBJ2-3; TRBD2 matches 9 bases. Germline-derived CDR1 and CDR2 are LNHDA and SQIVND (reference sequence). V dropped 5 bases and J dropped 4; count of bases not matched to a gene: 7. The CDR3 sequence is 15 residues long.

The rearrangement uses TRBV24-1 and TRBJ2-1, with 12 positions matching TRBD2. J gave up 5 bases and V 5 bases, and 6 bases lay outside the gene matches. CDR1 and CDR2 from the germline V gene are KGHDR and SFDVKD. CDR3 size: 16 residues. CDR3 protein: CATSARLAGVNNEQFF. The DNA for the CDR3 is TGTGCCACCAGTGCCCGACTAGCGGGGGTGAACAATGAGCAGTTCTTC.

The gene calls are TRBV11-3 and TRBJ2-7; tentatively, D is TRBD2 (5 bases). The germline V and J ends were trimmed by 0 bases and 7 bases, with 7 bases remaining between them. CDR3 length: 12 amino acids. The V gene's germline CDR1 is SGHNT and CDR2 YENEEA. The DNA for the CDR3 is TGTGCCAGCAGCTTAGATCGCGGGGAGCAGTACTTC. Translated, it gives CASSLDRGEQYF.

The CDR3 sequence is CASSPQRGNYGYTF. Here the CDR3 DNA reads TGTGCCAGCAGCCCACAGAGGGGTAACTATGGCTACACCTTC. V and J are TRBV7-2 and TRBJ1-2, with TRBD1 as a possible D gene (5 bases). The CDR3 contains 14 residues. Germline V CDR1 and CDR2: SGHTA, FQGNSA. Trimming stripped 5 bases from V and 1 base from J, with 11 bases between.

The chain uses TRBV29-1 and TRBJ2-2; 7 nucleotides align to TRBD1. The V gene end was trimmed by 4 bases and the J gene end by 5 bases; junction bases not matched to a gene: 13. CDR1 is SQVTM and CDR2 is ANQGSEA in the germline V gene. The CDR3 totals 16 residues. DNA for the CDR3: TGCAGCGTTGCGGGACAGTTGCACGGAGGAACCGGGGAGCTGTTTTTT. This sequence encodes CSVAGQLHGGTGELFF.

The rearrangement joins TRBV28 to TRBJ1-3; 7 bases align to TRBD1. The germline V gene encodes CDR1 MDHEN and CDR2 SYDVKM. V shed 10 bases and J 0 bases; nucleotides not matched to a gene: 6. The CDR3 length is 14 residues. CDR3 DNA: TGTGCCACCGGACAGGCTCTCTCTGGAAACACCATATATTTT. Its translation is CATGQALSGNTIYF.

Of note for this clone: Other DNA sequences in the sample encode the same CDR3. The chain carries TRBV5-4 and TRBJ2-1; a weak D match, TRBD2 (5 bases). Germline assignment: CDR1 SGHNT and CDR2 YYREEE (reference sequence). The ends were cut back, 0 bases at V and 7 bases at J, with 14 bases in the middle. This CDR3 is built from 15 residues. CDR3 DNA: TGTGCCAGCAGCTTGGGGCTAGCAGGAGGAAATGAGCAGTTCTTC. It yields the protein CASSLGLAGGNEQFF.

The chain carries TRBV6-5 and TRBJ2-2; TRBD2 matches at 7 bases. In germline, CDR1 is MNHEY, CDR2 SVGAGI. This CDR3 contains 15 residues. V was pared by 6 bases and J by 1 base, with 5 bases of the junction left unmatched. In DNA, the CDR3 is TGTGCCAGCAGACTGGGGAGGGAGAACACCGGGGAGCTGTTTTTT. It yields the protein CASRLGRENTGELFF.

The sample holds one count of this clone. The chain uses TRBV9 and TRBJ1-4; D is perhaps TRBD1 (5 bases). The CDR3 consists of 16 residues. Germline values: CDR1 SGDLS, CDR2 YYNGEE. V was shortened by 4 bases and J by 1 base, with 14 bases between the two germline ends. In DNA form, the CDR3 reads TGTGCCAGCAGCATCTCCCGGGGGGGAACTAATGAAAAACTGTTTTTT. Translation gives CASSISRGGTNEKLFF.

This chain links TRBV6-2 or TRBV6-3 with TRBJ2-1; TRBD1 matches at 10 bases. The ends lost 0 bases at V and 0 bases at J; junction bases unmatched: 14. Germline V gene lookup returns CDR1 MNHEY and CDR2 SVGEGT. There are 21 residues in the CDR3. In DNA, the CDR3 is TGTGCCAGCAGTTACTCCTCCGGGACAGGGGAGCTAACTTCCTCCTACAATGAGCAGTTCTTC. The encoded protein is CASSYSSGTGELTSSYNEQFF.

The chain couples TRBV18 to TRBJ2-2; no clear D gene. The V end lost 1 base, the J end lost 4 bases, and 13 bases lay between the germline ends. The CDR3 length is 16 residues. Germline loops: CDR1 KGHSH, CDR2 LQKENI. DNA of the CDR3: TGTGCCAGCTCACCACTGTTAGGAGAGAGCACCGGGGAGCTGTTTTTT. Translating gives CASSPLLGESTGELFF.

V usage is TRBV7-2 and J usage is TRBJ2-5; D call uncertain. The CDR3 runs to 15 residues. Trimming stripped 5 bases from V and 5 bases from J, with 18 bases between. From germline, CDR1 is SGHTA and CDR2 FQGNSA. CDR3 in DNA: TGTGCCAGCAGCCCCCAGTTGGCCCGGCGGGAGACCCAGTACTTC. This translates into CASSPQLARRETQYF.

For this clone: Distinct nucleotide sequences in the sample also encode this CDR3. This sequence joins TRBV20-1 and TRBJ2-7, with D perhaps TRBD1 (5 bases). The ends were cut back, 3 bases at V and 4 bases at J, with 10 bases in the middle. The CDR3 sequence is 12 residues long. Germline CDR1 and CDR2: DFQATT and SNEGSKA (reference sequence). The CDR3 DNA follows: TGCAGTGCTAGTCTTCAGGGTTACGAGCAGTACTTC. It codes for CSASLQGYEQYF.

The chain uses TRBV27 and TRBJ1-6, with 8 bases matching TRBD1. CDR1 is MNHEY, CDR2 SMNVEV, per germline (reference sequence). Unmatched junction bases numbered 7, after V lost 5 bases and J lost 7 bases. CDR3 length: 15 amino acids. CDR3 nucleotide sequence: TGTGCCAGCAGTAGAGGACAGGGAGAGAATTCACCCCTCCACTTT. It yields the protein CASSRGQGENSPLHF.

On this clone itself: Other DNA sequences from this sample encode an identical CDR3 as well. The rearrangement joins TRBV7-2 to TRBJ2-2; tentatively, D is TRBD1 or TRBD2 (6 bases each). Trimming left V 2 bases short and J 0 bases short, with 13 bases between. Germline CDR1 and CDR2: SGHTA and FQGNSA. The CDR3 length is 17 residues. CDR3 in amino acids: CASSLPRRGANTGELFF. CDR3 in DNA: TGTGCCAGCAGCTTACCTAGAAGGGGGGCGAACACCGGGGAGCTGTTTTTT.

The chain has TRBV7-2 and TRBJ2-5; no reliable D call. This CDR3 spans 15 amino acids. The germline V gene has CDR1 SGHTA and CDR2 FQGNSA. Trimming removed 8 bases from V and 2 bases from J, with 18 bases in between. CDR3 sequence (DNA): TGTGCCAGCCGTATAGTGAACATATTACAAGAGACCCAGTACTTC. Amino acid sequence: CASRIVNILQETQYF.

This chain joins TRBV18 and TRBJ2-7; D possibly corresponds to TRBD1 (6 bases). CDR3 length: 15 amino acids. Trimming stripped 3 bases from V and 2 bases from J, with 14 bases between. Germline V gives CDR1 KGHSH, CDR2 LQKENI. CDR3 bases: TGTGCCAGCTCACCGGACAGACTTGAAGCCTACGAGCAGTACTTC. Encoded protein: CASSPDRLEAYEQYF. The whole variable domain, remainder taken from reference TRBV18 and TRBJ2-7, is NAGVMQNPRHLVRRRGQEARLRCSPMKGHSHVYWYRQLPEEGLKFMVYLQKENIIDESGMPKERFSAEFPKEGPSILRIQQVVRGDSAAYFCASSPDRLEAYEQYFGPGTRLTVT.

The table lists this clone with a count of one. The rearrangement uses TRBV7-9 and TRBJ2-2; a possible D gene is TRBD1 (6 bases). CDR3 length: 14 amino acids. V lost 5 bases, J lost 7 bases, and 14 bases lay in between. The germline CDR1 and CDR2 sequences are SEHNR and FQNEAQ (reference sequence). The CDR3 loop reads CASSPSGQFGELFF. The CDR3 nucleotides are TGTGCCAGCAGCCCATCCGGACAGTTCGGGGAGCTGTTTTTT. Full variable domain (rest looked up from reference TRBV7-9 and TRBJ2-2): DTGVSQNPRHKITKRGQNVTFRCDPISEHNRLYWYRQTLGQGPEFLTYFQNEAQLEKSRLLSDRFSAERPKGSFSTLEIQRTEQGDSAMYLCASSPSGQFGELFFGEGSRLTVL.

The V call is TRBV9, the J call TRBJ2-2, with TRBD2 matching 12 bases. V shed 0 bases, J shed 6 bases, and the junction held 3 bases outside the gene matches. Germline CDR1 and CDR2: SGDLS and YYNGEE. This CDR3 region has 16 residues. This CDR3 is CASSVVTSGGAGELFF. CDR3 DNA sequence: TGTGCCAGCAGCGTAGTGACTAGCGGGGGAGCCGGGGAGCTGTTTTTT.

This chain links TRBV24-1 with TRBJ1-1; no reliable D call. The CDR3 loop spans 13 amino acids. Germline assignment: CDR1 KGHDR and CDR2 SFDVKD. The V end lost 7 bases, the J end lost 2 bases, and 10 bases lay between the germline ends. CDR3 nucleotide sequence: TGTGCCACCAGCGTCGATGCCAACACTGAAGCTTTCTTT. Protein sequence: CATSVDANTEAFF.